A single sample gave rise to the 20 T cell receptor beta chains below, sequenced in a study of T cell clonality in common variable immunodeficiency. Generated by immunoSEQ multiplex PCR, the TCRdb table keeps only in-frame clones and is missing some. This sample carries tens of thousands of clones, none of them present only once. The sequencing sample was made of peripheral blood mononuclear cells. These receptors came from a person aged 18 to 75 in good health.

This clone appeared many times. The CDR3 is cut off 3 residues early in the read; its end comes from the germline J gene. The chain couples TRBV4-1 to TRBJ2-2; possible D gene TRBD1, 6 bases. The ends were cut back, 1 base at V and 3 bases at J, with 9 bases in the middle. Germline CDR1 MGHRA, CDR2 YSYEKL. The CDR3 sequence is 15 residues long. Partial CDR3 DNA: TGCGCCAGCAGCCAAGGCCCAGGGGACACCGGGGAG. Translated: CASSQGPGDTGE. The entire CDR3 is CASSQGPGDTGELFF.

This clone appeared many times. The read terminates 3 residues before the CDR3 end, so the remaining end is supplied by the germline J gene. The chain links TRBV29-1 to TRBJ2-1, with D possibly TRBD1 on 5 matching bases. The CDR3 is made up of 17 amino acids. V lost 1 base and J lost 1, with 17 bases in between. The germline CDR1 and CDR2 sequences are SQVTM and ANQGSEA. The CDR3 DNA, read in part, is TGCAGCGTTGAAGGGGGCCAGACGCCCCAATCCTACAATGAG. Its translation is CSVEGGQTPQSYNE. The complete CDR3 protein is CSVEGGQTPQSYNEQFF.

This clone has at least ten counts. The CDR3 end is not reached by the read, which stops 3 residues before it; the germline J gene fills it in. The V and J genes are TRBV20-1 and TRBJ2-5; tentative D call: TRBD2 (7 bases). The germline CDR1 and CDR2 sequences are DFQATT and SNEGSKA (reference sequence). The CDR3 has 14 residues. Trimming removed 0 bases at V and 4 bases at J, with 12 bases between. The DNA read from the CDR3 is TGCAGTGCTAGAGATCGAGGGGGGGGAGAGACC. Translating it yields CSARDRGGGET. The entire CDR3 is CSARDRGGGETQYF.

The table lists this clone with many counts. The sequenced fragment ends 3 residues before the CDR3 boundary, so the rest is inferred from the germline J gene. The chain links TRBV28 to TRBJ2-7; 7 nucleotides match TRBD2. Germline values: CDR1 MDHEN, CDR2 SYDVKM. The CDR3 extends over 14 amino acids. Trimming removed 5 bases from V and 4 bases from J; junction bases left unmatched: 8. Partial CDR3 DNA: TGTGCCAGCAGTCTTGGCAGGGAGGGGTACGAG. As protein: CASSLGREGYE. The complete CDR3 reads CASSLGREGYEQYF.

This clone was counted at least ten times. The read comes to an end 3 residues before the CDR3 does, leaving the germline J gene to fill in the end. The gene calls are TRBV5-1 and TRBJ1-3, with TRBD1 identical over 7 bases. This CDR3 comprises 17 residues. Germline assignment: CDR1 SGHRS and CDR2 YFSETQ. V was pared by 2 bases and J by 0 bases, with 8 bases of the junction left unmatched. Incomplete CDR3 DNA: TGCGCCAGCAGCTTAAACCCGGGACAGAGCTCTGGAAACACC. It yields the protein CASSLNPGQSSGNT. In full, the CDR3 reads CASSLNPGQSSGNTIYF.

This clone was detected many times. The missing CDR3 end, 3 residues past where the read stops, is filled in from the germline J gene. The rearrangement joins TRBV28 to TRBJ2-7; D is uncertain. Looked up from germline, CDR1 is MDHEN and CDR2 is SYDVKM. V was clipped by 3 bases and J by 4 bases, with 10 bases between them. The CDR3 contains 13 residues. Here the CDR3 reads CASSFPPYYEQYF. Partial CDR3 DNA: TGTGCCAGCAGTTTCCCCCCGTATTACGAG.

This clone was counted many times. The read terminates 3 residues ahead of where the CDR3 ends, so the germline J gene completes it. The V and J genes are TRBV11-2 and TRBJ2-7; TRBD1 matches at 11 bases. CDR1 and CDR2 from the germline V gene are SGHAT and FQNNGV. J gave up 3 bases and V 4 bases, and 5 bases lay outside the gene matches. CDR3 length: 15 amino acids. CDR3 sequence: CASSSGQGALYEQYF. The sequenced part of the CDR3 DNA is TGTGCCAGCAGCTCCGGACAGGGGGCCCTCTACGAG.

The sample holds many counts of this clone. The read ends 3 residues before the CDR3 terminus; that terminus is restored from the germline J gene. The V and J genes are TRBV7-3 and TRBJ2-2; D is possibly TRBD2 (7 bases). Trimming stripped 1 base from V and 3 bases from J, with 12 bases between. This CDR3 comprises 16 residues. Germline V gene lookup returns CDR1 SGHTA and CDR2 FQGTGA. The CDR3 DNA, read in part, is TGTGCCAGCAGCTTAATGCCGGGGGGCCACACCGGGGAG. It translates to CASSLMPGGHTGE. The whole CDR3 sequence is CASSLMPGGHTGELFF.

This clone was seen many times. The read comes to an end 3 residues before the CDR3 does, leaving the germline J gene to fill in the end. The chain joins TRBV18 to TRBJ2-1; D not resolved. Germline values: CDR1 KGHSH, CDR2 LQKENI. CDR3 length: 15 amino acids. V was pared by 2 bases and J by 0 bases, with 8 bases between. The CDR3 here is CASSPSLDSYNEQFF. Partial CDR3 DNA: TGTGCCAGCTCACCATCCCTAGACTCCTACAATGAG.

This clone has at least ten counts. The sequence runs out 3 residues before the end of the CDR3; the remainder is reconstructed from the germline J gene. This chain joins TRBV7-8 and TRBJ1-2, with D possibly TRBD1 on 5 matching bases. CDR1 SGHVS and CDR2 FQNEAQ come from the germline V gene. V was clipped by 1 base and J by 5 bases, with 11 bases between them. The CDR3 length is 14 residues. The CDR3 sequence is CASSLVRDSYGYTF. The covered CDR3 bases are TGTGCCAGCAGCTTAGTTAGGGACTCGTATGGC.

This clone was seen only a few times. The read is 3 residues too short to cover the CDR3 end, so that end is filled in from the germline J gene. The chain uses TRBV11-3 and TRBJ2-7, with 8 bases identical to TRBD2. Germline CDR1 reads SGHNT; CDR2 reads YENEEA. V shed 3 bases and J 4 bases; nucleotides not matched to a gene: 5. The CDR3 runs 14 residues. CDR3: CASSFGSGTYEQYF. The sequenced part of the CDR3 DNA is TGTGCCAGCAGCTTTGGTAGCGGGACGTACGAG.

At least ten counts were recorded for this clone. The read gets to within 3 residues of the CDR3 end, and the germline J gene fills in the rest. The chain is built from TRBV28 and TRBJ2-6; 7 positions agree with TRBD1. V dropped 10 bases and J dropped 2; count of bases not matched to a gene: 11. Germline V gives CDR1 MDHEN, CDR2 SYDVKM. This CDR3 spans 16 amino acids. This chain's CDR3 is CATGDSIITGANVLTF. The DNA read from the CDR3 is TGTGCCACCGGGGACAGTATCATTACTGGGGCCAACGTC. Full variable domain (remainder filled in from reference TRBV28 and TRBJ2-6): DVKVTQSSRYLVKRTGEKVFLECVQDMDHENMFWYRQDPGLGLRLIYFSYDVKMKEKGDIPEGYSVSREKKERFSLILESASTNQTSMYLCATGDSIITGANVLTFGAGSRLTVL.

This clone was counted many times. The covered CDR3 bases are TGTGCCAGTAGTATAGGTCTAGCGGTAATGCTACGAAATGAG. Residues: CASSIGLAVMLRNE. From start to end, the CDR3 is CASSIGLAVMLRNEQFF. The chain is built from TRBV19 and TRBJ2-1; 7 nucleotides match TRBD2. From the germline J gene comes the end of the CDR3, since the read stops 3 residues before it. Germline values: CDR1 LNHDA, CDR2 SQIVND (reference sequence). The length of the CDR3 is 17 residues. J was trimmed by 7 bases and V by 1 base; bases with no gene match: 13.

This clone was counted ten times or more. A read error may account for a junction end that differs from germline. The CDR3 end falls 3 residues outside the read, so it is completed with the germline J gene. This chain connects TRBV4-2 to TRBJ2-7; D not certain. The germline gives CDR1 LGHNA, CDR2 YNFKEQ. The CDR3 has 13 amino acids. The covered CDR3 bases are TGCGCCAGCAGCCAAGGGCGGAACTACGAG. It translates to CASSQGRNYE. In full, the CDR3 is CASSQGRNYEQYF.

This clone has at least ten counts. The read falls 3 residues short of the CDR3 end, and the missing part is taken from the germline J gene. This chain joins TRBV16 and TRBJ1-4; TRBD1 might be the D (5 bases). This CDR3 has 15 residues. Germline V CDR1 and CDR2: KGHSY, FQNENV. V lost 4 bases, J lost 8 bases, and 17 bases lay in between. CDR3 amino acids: CASSPHGGGSEKLFF. CDR3 DNA, as far as it was read: TGTGCCAGCAGCCCCCACGGGGGGGGTTCCGAAAAA. Based on the CDR3 plus reference TRBV16 and TRBJ1-4, the full variable domain is GEEVAQTPKHLVRGEGQKAKLYCAPIKGHSYVFWYQQVLKNEFKFLISFQNENVFDETGMPKERFSAKCLPNSPCSLEIQATKLEDSAVYFCASSPHGGGSEKLFFGSGTQLSVL.

Ten or more counts support this clone. The read halts 3 residues ahead of the CDR3 end, with the missing end drawn from the germline J gene. This chain joins TRBV5-1 and TRBJ2-7, with D maybe TRBD1 (6 bases). The length of the CDR3 is 15 residues. Trimming took off 0 bases at V and 0 bases at J, with 10 bases between the two ends. Germline CDR1 reads SGHRS; CDR2 reads YFSETQ. The CDR3 here is CASSLAGGRSYEQYF. CDR3 bases read: TGCGCCAGCAGCTTGGCTGGGGGCCGCTCCTACGAG. Full variable domain (outside the CDR3, taken from reference TRBV5-1 and TRBJ2-7): KAGVTQTPRYLIKTRGQQVTLSCSPISGHRSVSWYQQTPGQGLQFLFEYFSETQRNKGNFPGRFSGRQFSNSRSEMNVSTLELGDSALYLCASSLAGGRSYEQYFGPGTRLTVT.

This clone was detected a few times. The read ends 3 residues early relative to the CDR3; the germline J gene fills the gap. The genes are TRBV5-1 and TRBJ2-7, with TRBD1 matching over 7 bases. CDR1 SGHRS and CDR2 YFSETQ come from the germline V gene. The J segment lost 4 bases and the V segment lost 4 bases, leaving 5 bases of the junction unmatched. The CDR3 length is 13 residues. The CDR3 DNA, read in part, is TGCGCCAGCAGCATCGGGACAGCTTACGAG. The encoded protein is CASSIGTAYE. From start to end, the CDR3 is CASSIGTAYEQYF. The full variable domain, its missing parts supplied by reference TRBV5-1 and TRBJ2-7, is KAGVTQTPRYLIKTRGQQVTLSCSPISGHRSVSWYQQTPGQGLQFLFEYFSETQRNKGNFPGRFSGRQFSNSRSEMNVSTLELGDSALYLCASSIGTAYEQYFGPGTRLTVT.

This clone was observed many times. The chain's CDR3 is CASSYRGREKLFF. Partial CDR3 DNA: TGTGCCAGCAGCTACAGGGGTAGGGAAAAA. This sequence joins TRBV7-9 and TRBJ1-4; 7 bases match TRBD1. The CDR3 end falls 3 residues outside the read, so it is completed with the germline J gene. Germline values: CDR1 SEHNR, CDR2 FQNEAQ (reference sequence). The V and J ends lost 4 bases and 8 bases, in that order; junction bases with no gene match: 4. The CDR3 extends over 13 amino acids. The full variable domain, in which reference TRBV7-9 and TRBJ1-4 provide the parts outside the CDR3, is DTGVSQNPRHKITKRGQNVTFRCDPISEHNRLYWYRQTLGQGPEFLTYFQNEAQLEKSRLLSDRFSAERPKGSFSTLEIQRTEQGDSAMYLCASSYRGREKLFFGSGTQLSVL.

This clone was seen repeatedly, ten times or more. The sequence runs out 3 residues before the end of the CDR3; the remainder is reconstructed from the germline J gene. The chain joins TRBV7-9 to TRBJ2-1; 13 nucleotides line up with TRBD2. This CDR3 spans 14 amino acids. Looked up from germline, CDR1 is SEHNR and CDR2 is FQNEAQ (reference sequence). The V and J ends lost 5 bases and 6 bases, in that order; junction bases with no gene match: 1. The sequenced CDR3 bases are TGTGCCAGCAGCCGGACTAGCGGGAGCAATGAG. It translates to CASSRTSGSNE. The complete CDR3 reads CASSRTSGSNEQFF.

With respect to this clone: The read comes to an end 3 residues before the CDR3 does, leaving the germline J gene to fill in the end. This sequence joins TRBV20-1 and TRBJ2-1, with 7 positions matching TRBD2. This CDR3 comprises 15 residues. The ends lost 6 bases at V and 9 bases at J; junction bases unmatched: 17. Looked up from germline, CDR1 is DFQATT and CDR2 is SNEGSKA (reference sequence). CDR3: CSAERPREVSGEQFF. The sequenced CDR3 bases are TGCAGTGCGGAGCGGCCACGGGAGGTATCGGGTGAG.